These 28 T cell receptor beta chains were all obtained from the same sample, sequenced in a study of OX40 agonist ivuxolimab in advanced cancers. Generated by immunoSEQ multiplex PCR, the TCRdb table keeps only in-frame clones and is missing some. The sample lists just under 55,000 clones; approximately 80% were seen once. The sequenced sample was CD4+ or CD8+ T cells sorted from blood, obtained in a trial of the OX40 agonist ivuxolimab. The receptors were gathered from an adult with an advanced solid tumor such as melanoma, head and neck, liver or kidney cancer.

The chain is built from TRBV9 and TRBJ2-5; the D gene is possibly TRBD1 (5 bases). The germline gives CDR1 SGDLS, CDR2 YYNGEE. The CDR3 length is 16 residues. V dropped 0 bases and J dropped 5 bases, with 17 bases sitting between them. CDR3: CASSVGAGGAVETQYF. CDR3 coding DNA: TGTGCCAGCAGCGTAGGCGCCGGTGGGGCCGTTGAGACCCAGTACTTC.

This clone was counted once. CDR3 DNA sequence: TGTGCCAGCAGCCCTCGAGGGCATGGGAACTACGAGCAGTACTTC. Translating gives CASSPRGHGNYEQYF. The chain carries TRBV5-5 and TRBJ2-7; TRBD2 is a possible D gene (5 bases). The V gene's germline CDR1 is SGHKS and CDR2 YYEKEE (reference sequence). V lost 4 bases to trimming and J lost 3 bases, with 17 bases between them. This CDR3 comprises 15 residues.

V and J are TRBV6-1 and TRBJ1-1, with 8 nucleotides matching TRBD1. In germline, CDR1 is MNHNS, CDR2 SASEGT. The CDR3 length is 13 residues. V trimming: 5 bases; J trimming: 10 bases; junction bases outside the gene matches: 9. The CDR3 is CASSPPGGASAFF. In nucleotides, the CDR3 is TGTGCCAGCAGTCCCCCAGGGGGCGCGTCAGCTTTCTTT.

This clone was seen only once. The rearrangement uses TRBV18 and TRBJ2-5; D may be TRBD1 or TRBD2 (5 bases each). From germline, CDR1 is KGHSH and CDR2 LQKENI. The length of the CDR3 is 15 residues. V was cut by 1 base and J by 0 bases, with 9 bases left in between. CDR3 in amino acids: CASSPRGVYQETQYF. CDR3 DNA sequence: TGTGCCAGCTCACCACGAGGGGTATACCAAGAGACCCAGTACTTC.

This chain connects TRBV7-9 to TRBJ2-5; no clear D. CDR1 is SEHNR, CDR2 FQNEAQ, per germline (reference sequence). The V end was cut by 6 bases, the J end by 6 bases, with 11 bases between. The CDR3 consists of 12 residues. For the CDR3, the DNA is TGTGCCAGCAGTAGGGAAGCAAAGACCCAGTACTTC. This sequence encodes CASSREAKTQYF.

The V gene is TRBV4-3, the J gene TRBJ2-3, with a possible D match to TRBD2 (5 bases). The germline CDR1 and CDR2 sequences are LGHNA and YSLEER. V was trimmed by 3 bases and J by 0 bases, leaving 7 bases between them. The CDR3 covers 14 residues. In nucleotides, the CDR3 is TGCGCCAGCAGCCATTCGGGGAGCACAGATACGCAGTATTTT. Its protein is CASSHSGSTDTQYF.

The chain joins TRBV9 to TRBJ2-7, with no clear D. V dropped 1 base and J dropped 2 bases, with 10 bases sitting between them. This CDR3 contains 14 residues. From germline, CDR1 is SGDLS and CDR2 YYNGEE. In DNA form, the CDR3 reads TGTGCCAGCAGCGTAAGATTCGAAACCTACGAGCAGTACTTC. Translation gives CASSVRFETYEQYF.

The chain recombines TRBV5-1 with TRBJ2-3; the match to TRBD2 covers 9 bases. The CDR3 sequence is 14 residues long. The V gene end was trimmed by 0 bases and the J gene end by 4 bases; junction bases not matched to a gene: 0. From germline, CDR1 is SGHRS and CDR2 YFSETQ. CDR3 sequence (DNA): TGCGCCAGCAGCTTGGGACTAGCGGCAGATACGCAGTATTTT. Amino acids: CASSLGLAADTQYF.

This chain uses TRBV9 with TRBJ2-1, with D hard to call. The CDR3 spans 15 residues. V dropped 0 bases and J dropped 5 bases, with 12 bases sitting between them. CDR1 and CDR2 (germline): SGDLS, YYNGEE. CDR3 amino acids: CASSVGRLPNNEQFF. The CDR3 nucleotides are TGTGCCAGCAGCGTAGGGCGTCTACCTAACAATGAGCAGTTCTTC. Full variable domain (rest looked up from reference TRBV9 and TRBJ2-1): DSGVTQTPKHLITATGQRVTLRCSPRSGDLSVYWYQQSLDQGLQFLIQYYNGEERAKGNILERFSAQQFPDLHSELNLSSLELGDSALYFCASSVGRLPNNEQFFGPGTRLTVL.

The V call is TRBV6-5, the J call TRBJ2-1; TRBD2 agrees at 10 bases. The CDR3 extends over 13 amino acids. CDR1 and CDR2 from the germline V gene are MNHEY and SVGAGI. V lost 4 bases to trimming and J lost 9 bases; unmatched junction nucleotides: 3. CDR3 sequence reads: CASSWRLAGEQFF. CDR3 in DNA: TGTGCCAGCAGTTGGCGACTAGCGGGTGAGCAGTTCTTC.

The chain combines TRBV5-6 with TRBJ2-5, with D unresolved. V was pared by 0 bases and J by 5 bases, with 11 bases between. Germline V gene data show CDR1 as SGHDT and CDR2 as YYEEEE. The CDR3 is 14 amino acids. CDR3 nucleotides: TGTGCCAGCAGCTTGGAACCAGCCGGGGAGACCCAGTACTTC. Encoded protein: CASSLEPAGETQYF.

V usage is TRBV9 and J usage is TRBJ1-4, with no clear D. The V and J ends lost 4 bases and 8 bases respectively, with 15 bases between them. Germline V gives CDR1 SGDLS, CDR2 YYNGEE. This CDR3 contains 14 residues. The CDR3 is CASSLNVAAEKLFF. Here the CDR3 DNA reads TGTGCCAGCAGCCTAAACGTAGCCGCCGAAAAACTGTTTTTT.

This clone was observed a handful of times. The V and J genes are TRBV5-1 and TRBJ1-4; 9 bases fit TRBD1. Germline CDR1 and CDR2: SGHRS and YFSETQ. Unmatched junction bases numbered 2, after V lost 3 bases and J lost 5 bases. CDR3 size: 14 residues. The CDR3 is CASSSTGGNEKLFF. CDR3 DNA sequence: TGCGCCAGCAGCTCGACAGGGGGAAATGAAAAACTGTTTTTT.

The chain combines TRBV2 with TRBJ2-7; D possibly corresponds to TRBD1 (6 bases). The V end was cut by 4 bases, the J end by 4 bases, with 8 bases between. This CDR3 has 12 amino acids. Germline V lookup: CDR1 SNHLY, CDR2 FYNNEI. Here the CDR3 DNA reads TGTGCCAGCAGTGGGCAGGGGTACGAGCAGTACTTC. Amino acid sequence: CASSGQGYEQYF. Combining the CDR3 with reference TRBV2 and TRBJ2-7 gives the whole variable domain EPEVTQTPSHQVTQMGQEVILRCVPISNHLYFYWYRQILGQKVEFLVSFYNNEISEKSEIFDDQFSVERPDGSNFTLKIRSTKLEDSAMYFCASSGQGYEQYFGPGTRLTVT.

J is TRBJ2-7 and V is TRBV25-1; D is uncertain. The V and J ends lost 6 bases and 2 bases respectively, with 8 bases between them. The length of the CDR3 is 12 residues. Germline CDR1 and CDR2: MGHDK and SYGVNS. CDR3 residues: CASSGPTYEQYF. The CDR3, as DNA: TGTGCCAGCAGCGGGCCTACCTACGAGCAGTACTTC.

The V call is TRBV18, the J call TRBJ2-7, with D possibly matching TRBD1 (6 bases). Germline CDR1 is KGHSH and CDR2 is LQKENI. The CDR3 has 16 residues. Trimming shortened V by 6 bases and J by 4 bases, and 22 bases separated the two germline ends. This chain's CDR3 is CASSRNPGHGEYEQYF. CDR3 nucleotides: TGTGCCAGCTCGAGAAACCCGGGACACGGGGAGTACGAGCAGTACTTC.

This clone was seen just once. The genes are TRBV4-1 and TRBJ1-1, with TRBD1 identical over 9 bases. This CDR3 has 17 amino acids. From germline, CDR1 is MGHRA and CDR2 YSYEKL. The V segment lost 4 bases and the J segment 6 bases; nucleotides outside the gene matches: 15. In DNA, the CDR3 is TGCGCCAGCAGCCGAATAAAATTGGACAGGGGAGTCGCTGAAGCTTTCTTT. Translating it yields CASSRIKLDRGVAEAFF.

The genes are TRBV18 and TRBJ1-1; possible D gene TRBD1, 6 bases. Trimming shortened V by 3 bases and J by 7 bases, and 15 bases separated the two germline ends. Germline lookup yields CDR1 KGHSH and CDR2 LQKENI. CDR3 length equals 14 residues. The CDR3 region is CASSPGQGQGEAFF. The CDR3 region has the DNA TGTGCCAGCTCACCGGGACAAGGCCAAGGTGAAGCTTTCTTT.

The chain has TRBV30 and TRBJ2-5, with 8 bases fitting TRBD2. The V gene end was trimmed by 2 bases and the J gene end by 5 bases; junction bases not matched to a gene: 1. Germline V lookup: CDR1 GTSNPN, CDR2 SVGIG (reference sequence). The CDR3 covers 12 residues. The CDR3 here is CAWSPGGETQYF. CDR3 nucleotide sequence: TGTGCCTGGAGTCCGGGGGGGGAGACCCAGTACTTC.

This clone was seen a single time. The chain couples TRBV12-5 to TRBJ2-5, with TRBD2 identical over 11 bases. Per the germline V gene, CDR1 is LGHNT and CDR2 is FRNRAP. V gave up 5 bases and J gave up 5 bases; unmatched junction bases: 10. The CDR3 covers 16 residues. CDR3 bases: TGTGCTAGTGGTGTCCCGAGTAGCGGGAGGGGGGAGACCCAGTACTTC. This sequence encodes CASGVPSSGRGETQYF.

CDR3 bases: TGTGCCAGCCATCCGGTAGCAGGACGCGGGGAGCTGTTTTTT. Amino acids: CASHPVAGRGELFF. V usage is TRBV5-4 and J usage is TRBJ2-2; D not certain. The CDR3 runs to 14 residues. Trimming removed 7 bases at V and 7 bases at J, with 17 bases between. Germline assignment: CDR1 SGHNT and CDR2 YYREEE (reference sequence).

This chain links TRBV7-6 with TRBJ1-2; D uncertain. The CDR3 has 11 residues. The V gene's germline CDR1 is SGHVS and CDR2 FNYEAQ. Trimming cost V 1 base and J 5 bases, with 2 bases left between them. The CDR3 DNA follows: TGTGCCAGCAGCTTAGATTATGGCTACACCTTC. This gives the protein CASSLDYGYTF.

The chain couples TRBV5-5 to TRBJ1-3; the D is unclear. V was cut by 0 bases and J by 4 bases, with 17 bases left in between. The CDR3 length is 17 residues. The germline V gene has CDR1 SGHKS and CDR2 YYEKEE (reference sequence). The CDR3 nucleotides are TGTGCCAGCAGCTTGGCCTTGGGAGAGGGCCCGGGAAACACCATATATTTT. The encoded protein is CASSLALGEGPGNTIYF. Drawing the rest from reference TRBV5-5 and TRBJ1-3, the complete variable domain is DAGVTQSPTHLIKTRGQQVTLRCSPISGHKSVSWYQQVLGQGPQFIFQYYEKEERGRGNFPDRFSARQFPNYSSELNVNALLLGDSALYLCASSLALGEGPGNTIYFGEGSWLTVV.

The rearrangement uses TRBV9 and TRBJ2-7; possibly TRBD1 or TRBD2 for D (5 bases each). Germline V gives CDR1 SGDLS, CDR2 YYNGEE. The CDR3 is made up of 15 amino acids. V was pared by 4 bases and J by 2 bases, with 16 bases between. CDR3 bases: TGTGCCAGCAGCCGCGAGGGGCGCCAGCCCTACGAGCAGTACTTC. It translates to CASSREGRQPYEQYF. The full variable domain, in which reference TRBV9 and TRBJ2-7 provide the parts outside the CDR3, is DSGVTQTPKHLITATGQRVTLRCSPRSGDLSVYWYQQSLDQGLQFLIQYYNGEERAKGNILERFSAQQFPDLHSELNLSSLELGDSALYFCASSREGRQPYEQYFGPGTRLTVT.

The V gene is TRBV5-6, the J gene TRBJ2-5; 9 nucleotides align to TRBD1. This CDR3 is built from 14 residues. Germline V CDR1 and CDR2: SGHDT, YYEEEE. Trimming removed 5 bases from V and 5 bases from J; junction bases left unmatched: 7. CDR3 coding DNA: TGTGCCAGCAGTTCCGGGACAGGGTATGAGACCCAGTACTTC. Translated, it gives CASSSGTGYETQYF.

This rearrangement joins TRBV18 to TRBJ1-1; D not certain. V was shortened by 3 bases and J by 7 bases, with 9 bases between the two germline ends. The germline gives CDR1 KGHSH, CDR2 LQKENI. The CDR3 contains 12 residues. CDR3 coding DNA: TGTGCCAGCTCACCTAACGGGAATGAAGCTTTCTTT. Amino acids: CASSPNGNEAFF.

This clone was observed a single time. The chain joins TRBV19 to TRBJ1-1, with D possibly TRBD1 on 6 matching bases. Deletions cut 5 bases from V and 3 bases from J, with 13 bases between. Germline V CDR1 and CDR2: LNHDA, SQIVND (reference sequence). The length of the CDR3 is 14 residues. CDR3 protein: CASSYGGADTEAFF. DNA for the CDR3: TGTGCCAGTAGTTATGGGGGCGCAGACACTGAAGCTTTCTTT.

The chain joins TRBV28 to TRBJ1-5, with D possibly TRBD1 on 5 matching bases. The CDR3 spans 15 residues. Trimming pared 8 bases from V and 11 bases from J, leaving 25 bases between. CDR1 is MDHEN and CDR2 is SYDVKM in the germline V gene. The CDR3 region has the DNA TGTGCCAGCGTGGATTGGGGACGTCGGGTTGCGGCCCAGCATTTT. It yields the protein CASVDWGRRVAAQHF.